These 2 T cell receptor beta chains share one sample of origin, sequenced in a study of T cells expressing NK-cell markers. TCRdb reprocessed the 5' RACE reads and reports one entry per CDR3 protein, with no DNA. Its table lists 400,000 to 550,000 distinct CDR3 sequences. Sequencing was performed on blood T cells: a sorted CD56 or NKG2C T cell subset, CD4+ or CD8+ T cells, or bulk PBMC T cells (not recorded which). These receptor sequences come from a woman aged 18 to 75 in good health.

The genes are TRBV5-1 and TRBJ1-2. The CDR3 spans 14 residues. CDR1 and CDR2 from the germline V gene are SGHRS and YFSETQ. The CDR3 sequence: CASSLAHTDPSYTF.

The genes are TRBV5-1 and TRBJ2-7. From germline, CDR1 is SGHRS and CDR2 YFSETQ. This CDR3 spans 14 amino acids. The chain's CDR3 is CASSLVQGYGEQYF.